Listed here are 11 T cell receptor beta chains from one sample, sequenced in a study of T cell responses to AZD1222 COVID-19 vaccine. The table came from immunoSEQ multiplex PCR; TCRdb's copy has only in-frame clones and leaves some out. Of 150,000 or so clones in the sample, approximately 94% were seen once. The specimen was peripheral blood, collected on day 0 of AZD1222 vaccination. These receptors originate from an adult in good health.

The genes are TRBV6-5 and TRBJ1-1; no firm D call. The germline gives CDR1 MNHEY, CDR2 SVGAGI. The V end was cut by 2 bases, the J end by 4 bases, with 14 bases between. The CDR3 spans 15 residues. CDR3 amino acids: CASSYQGGHPTEAFF. The CDR3 DNA sequence: TGTGCCAGCAGTTACCAAGGCGGCCATCCCACTGAAGCTTTCTTT.

The rearrangement uses TRBV12-3 or TRBV12-4 and TRBJ1-1, with 7 bases lining up with TRBD1. This CDR3 contains 13 residues. The trim removed 11 bases at V and 3 bases at J, leaving 9 bases unmatched. In nucleotides, the CDR3 is TGTGCCGGCCGACAGGGTAGGGACACTGAAGCTTTCTTT. Encoded protein: CAGRQGRDTEAFF.

The chain is built from TRBV4-1 and TRBJ2-7; D is unresolved. The CDR3 runs to 15 residues. Trimming left V 0 bases short and J 2 bases short, with 11 bases between. Germline V gene lookup returns CDR1 MGHRA and CDR2 YSYEKL. CDR3 nucleotide sequence: TGCGCCAGCAGCCAAGACGCCCTGAGAACCTACGAGCAGTACTTC. This gives the protein CASSQDALRTYEQYF.

This rearrangement joins TRBV5-5 to TRBJ2-1, with a weak D call TRBD2 (6 bases). V lost 0 bases to trimming and J lost 4 bases, with 11 bases between them. Germline lookup yields CDR1 SGHKS and CDR2 YYEKEE (reference sequence). The CDR3 contains 15 residues. Written as DNA, the CDR3 is TGTGCCAGCAGCTTGGAAACTGGGGGGTACAATGAGCAGTTCTTC. As protein: CASSLETGGYNEQFF.

The chain recombines TRBV9 with TRBJ1-5; perhaps TRBD1 as D (5 bases). The germline V and J ends were trimmed by 3 bases and 9 bases, with 13 bases remaining between them. The CDR3 consists of 13 residues. Germline CDR1 reads SGDLS; CDR2 reads YYNGEE. The CDR3 reads CASSAGQGGPQHF. The DNA for the CDR3 is TGTGCCAGCAGCGCCGGGCAGGGTGGGCCCCAGCATTTT.

This chain uses TRBV28 with TRBJ1-6; D might be TRBD1 (5 bases). The V and J ends lost 3 bases and 6 bases respectively, with 9 bases between them. Germline CDR1 is MDHEN and CDR2 is SYDVKM. The CDR3 sequence is 14 residues long. The CDR3 DNA reads as TGTGCCAGCAGTTTGGACGGGGCTAATTCACCCCTCCACTTT. It translates to CASSLDGANSPLHF.

This chain links TRBV27 with TRBJ2-1; D is unresolved. Trimming took off 7 bases at V and 0 bases at J, with 7 bases between the two ends. The CDR3 is 13 residues long. CDR1 MNHEY and CDR2 SMNVEV come from the germline V gene (reference sequence). CDR3 nucleotide sequence: TGTGCCAGCACGCCAAGCTCCTACAATGAGCAGTTCTTC. It codes for CASTPSSYNEQFF.

The genes are TRBV5-8 and TRBJ2-1, with D uncertain. CDR3 length equals 13 residues. The germline V and J ends were trimmed by 3 bases and 3 bases, with 7 bases remaining between them. Germline values: CDR1 SGHTS, CDR2 YDEGEE. Here the CDR3 DNA reads TGTGCCAGCAGCTCCCTCCTCTACAATGAGCAGTTCTTC. This sequence encodes CASSSLLYNEQFF.

The chain joins TRBV7-2 to TRBJ2-7, with D possibly called TRBD1 or TRBD2 (5 bases each). The CDR3 is made up of 15 amino acids. Germline V lookup: CDR1 SGHTA, CDR2 FQGNSA. V lost 1 base to trimming and J lost 5 bases, with 15 bases between them. CDR3 amino acids: CASSLVGNRRDEQYF. CDR3 bases: TGTGCCAGCAGCTTAGTCGGTAACAGGCGGGACGAGCAGTACTTC.

V and J are TRBV5-1 and TRBJ2-2; no reliable D call. Germline values: CDR1 SGHRS, CDR2 YFSETQ. Trimming pared 3 bases from V and 2 bases from J, leaving 14 bases between. This CDR3 is 16 amino acids long. CDR3 region: CASSYDPLTNTGELFF. For the CDR3, the DNA is TGCGCCAGCAGCTACGACCCCTTGACTAACACCGGGGAGCTGTTTTTT.

The chain employs TRBV18 and TRBJ1-1; D ambiguous. The CDR3 length is 15 residues. Trimming removed 6 bases at V and 5 bases at J, with 19 bases between. The germline gives CDR1 KGHSH, CDR2 LQKENI. The CDR3 reads CASSPGRRVKTEAFF. CDR3 bases: TGTGCCAGCTCGCCTGGACGAAGGGTTAAGACTGAAGCTTTCTTT. The complete variable domain, with remaining parts taken from reference TRBV18 and TRBJ1-1, reads NAGVMQNPRHLVRRRGQEARLRCSPMKGHSHVYWYRQLPEEGLKFMVYLQKENIIDESGMPKERFSAEFPKEGPSILRIQQVVRGDSAAYFCASSPGRRVKTEAFFGQGTRLTVV.